One and the same sample provided the 27 T cell receptor beta chains below, sequenced in a study of CD8 T cells in ankylosing spondylitis. TCRdb used MiXCR to reprocess the 5' RACE reads, holding one entry per CDR3 protein. The table lists approximately 300,000 distinct CDR3 sequences, roughly 20% of them singletons, with 3.5% in the top ten. The sample was blood, either unsorted or a sorted T cell fraction (not recorded which). The receptors shown here come from a female donor with ankylosing spondylitis or in good health (not recorded which).

This clonotype was seen repeatedly, ten times or more. The chain has TRBV20-1 and TRBJ1-6; 7 positions match TRBD1. The germline V gene encodes CDR1 DFQATT and CDR2 SNEGSKA (reference sequence). The J segment lost 10 bases and the V segment lost 2 bases, leaving 5 bases of the junction unmatched. The CDR3 extends over 13 amino acids. The CDR3 coding sequence is TGCAGTGCTAGACAGGGGGTGCGGTCACCCCTCCACTTT. It yields the protein CSARQGVRSPLHF.

The J gene is TRBJ2-3, the V gene TRBV7-2, with 9 bases aligning to TRBD2. After removal of 3 bases from V and 3 bases from J, the junction contained 4 bases not matched to a gene. The CDR3 is 15 amino acids. CDR1 is SGHTA, CDR2 FQGNSA, per germline. The CDR3: CASSFSGSRTDTQYF. For the CDR3, the DNA is TGTGCCAGCAGCTTTAGCGGGAGTAGGACAGATACGCAGTATTTT.

The J gene is TRBJ2-1, the V gene TRBV20-1; the match to TRBD2 covers 9 bases. Germline CDR1 is DFQATT and CDR2 is SNEGSKA (reference sequence). There are 14 residues in the CDR3. Trimming removed 7 bases from V and 8 bases from J; junction bases left unmatched: 12. The CDR3 region has the DNA TGCAGTGATTACGCGGGAGGGTACCCCCATGAGCAGTTCTTC. Translated, it gives CSDYAGGYPHEQFF.

This clonotype was counted many times. V usage is TRBV12-3 or TRBV12-4 and J usage is TRBJ2-5; D is perhaps TRBD2 (5 bases). This CDR3 is built from 14 residues. The ends were cut back, 5 bases at V and 1 base at J, with 11 bases in the middle. DNA for the CDR3: TGTGCCAGCAGTCCACTAGGAGTCCAAGAGACCCAGTACTTC. Its protein is CASSPLGVQETQYF.

This clonotype appeared a few times. V is TRBV20-1 and J is TRBJ1-5, with 9 bases aligning to TRBD1. Germline V lookup: CDR1 DFQATT, CDR2 SNEGSKA (reference sequence). V dropped 6 bases and J dropped 3; count of bases not matched to a gene: 6. This CDR3 is 14 amino acids long. CDR3 DNA: TGCAGTGCCACGACAGGGGGTAACAATCAGCCCCAGCATTTT. This sequence encodes CSATTGGNNQPQHF.

The chain has TRBV20-1 and TRBJ2-3; 8 nucleotides line up with TRBD2. This CDR3 spans 16 amino acids. Germline loops: CDR1 DFQATT, CDR2 SNEGSKA (reference sequence). After removal of 5 bases from V and 2 bases from J, the junction contained 12 bases not matched to a gene. The CDR3 bases are TGCAGTGCTTTTTTACCCGGGACTAGGTACACAGATACGCAGTATTTT. It encodes CSAFLPGTRYTDTQYF.

The genes are TRBV4-2 and TRBJ2-5; 7 bases are a match to TRBD2. Germline V CDR1 and CDR2: LGHNA, YNFKEQ. The V and J ends lost 0 bases and 5 bases, in that order; junction bases with no gene match: 12. CDR3 length equals 17 residues. Here the CDR3 DNA reads TGTGCCAGCAGCCAAGATCCCACGGGAGGCCGTCTCGAGACCCAGTACTTC. Its protein is CASSQDPTGGRLETQYF.

This clonotype was counted only a few times. The chain links TRBV6-5 to TRBJ2-7; D gene ambiguous. V was pared by 7 bases and J by 4 bases, with 8 bases between. CDR3 length: 11 residues. Per the germline V gene, CDR1 is MNHEY and CDR2 is SVGAGI. The CDR3 reads CASTREYEQYF. The CDR3, as DNA: TGTGCCAGCACAAGGGAATACGAGCAGTACTTC.

The table lists this clonotype with a few counts. The J gene is TRBJ2-2, the V gene TRBV30, with D possibly TRBD2 on 6 matching bases. The CDR3 extends over 14 amino acids. Per germline, CDR1 GTSNPN and CDR2 SVGIG (reference sequence). The germline V and J ends were trimmed by 4 bases and 7 bases, with 16 bases remaining between them. CDR3 sequence reads: CAWTRREASGELFF. CDR3 nucleotide sequence: TGTGCCTGGACCCGCAGGGAGGCGAGCGGGGAGCTGTTTTTT.

This clonotype has at least ten counts. The chain's CDR3 is CATSPHSLSGELFF. As DNA, the CDR3 is TGTGCCACCAGCCCCCACAGCCTCAGCGGGGAGCTGTTTTTT. The rearrangement uses TRBV24-1 and TRBJ2-2; D call uncertain. CDR3 size: 14 residues. V lost 7 bases and J lost 7, with 15 bases in between. Germline V gene sequence: CDR1 KGHDR, CDR2 SFDVKD.

This clonotype occurred many times. The chain joins TRBV6-1 to TRBJ1-6, with 7 bases identical to TRBD1. V dropped 6 bases and J dropped 11; count of bases not matched to a gene: 10. Per the germline V gene, CDR1 is MNHNS and CDR2 is SASEGT. CDR3 length equals 14 residues. The CDR3 nucleotides are TGTGCCAGCAGCCCTGGACAGGCTGTGACACCCCTCCACTTT. It translates to CASSPGQAVTPLHF.

The chain links TRBV12-3 or TRBV12-4 to TRBJ2-1; D may be TRBD1 or TRBD2 (6 bases each). The CDR3 contains 15 residues. Trimming took off 6 bases at V and 9 bases at J, with 21 bases between the two ends. The CDR3 spells CASRSTGLRGGEQFF. The CDR3 nucleotides read TGTGCCAGCAGGTCCACGGGACTCCGAGGGGGTGAGCAGTTCTTC.

In this sample, this clonotype turned up many times. V gene TRBV10-3 combines with J gene TRBJ2-3, with 9 bases matching TRBD2. This CDR3 comprises 14 residues. Germline V gene lookup returns CDR1 ENHRY and CDR2 SYGVKD. With V trimmed by 10 bases and J by 0 bases, 5 bases remained unmatched. The CDR3 sequence: CATASGTSTDTQYF. CDR3 bases: TGTGCCACCGCTAGCGGGACTAGCACAGATACGCAGTATTTT.

In this sample, this clonotype turned up many times. The chain recombines TRBV9 with TRBJ1-1; TRBD1 matches at 7 bases. Germline CDR1 is SGDLS and CDR2 is YYNGEE. The CDR3 is 14 residues long. The trim removed 4 bases at V and 4 bases at J, leaving 7 bases unmatched. The CDR3 loop is CASSPRGTATEAFF. CDR3 sequence (DNA): TGTGCCAGCAGCCCGAGGGGGACAGCCACTGAAGCTTTCTTT.

The V call is TRBV20-1, the J call TRBJ1-5; D remains unclear. The CDR3 has 13 residues. With 2 bases removed from V and 4 bases from J, the gap between germline ends came to 9 bases. Per germline, CDR1 DFQATT and CDR2 SNEGSKA (reference sequence). The CDR3 DNA follows: TGCAGTGCTAGAACCGGGTTTAATCAGCCCCAGCATTTT. Its translation is CSARTGFNQPQHF.

This clonotype was found a few times. The chain couples TRBV20-1 to TRBJ1-1; D gene ambiguous. This CDR3 spans 15 amino acids. V was cut by 5 bases and J by 7 bases, with 23 bases left in between. CDR1 and CDR2 (germline): DFQATT, SNEGSKA (reference sequence). CDR3 region: CSALTFRPRNSEAFF. CDR3 DNA sequence: TGCAGTGCTTTAACTTTCCGACCCCGGAATAGTGAAGCTTTCTTT.

The rearrangement uses TRBV6-1 and TRBJ2-2; the match to TRBD2 covers 8 bases. CDR1 and CDR2 from the germline V gene are MNHNS and SASEGT. The CDR3 runs 15 residues. Trimming took 2 bases from V and 1 from J; bases not matched to a gene: 0. CDR3 amino acids: CASSELAGNTGELFF. CDR3 sequence (DNA): TGTGCCAGCAGTGAACTAGCGGGGAACACCGGGGAGCTGTTTTTT.

There are a few counts of this clonotype. The chain has TRBV6-2 or TRBV6-3 and TRBJ1-6, with 10 bases that match TRBD1. The V gene's germline CDR1 is MNHEY and CDR2 SVGEGT. J was trimmed by 9 bases and V by 7 bases; bases with no gene match: 12. CDR3 length equals 16 residues. CDR3 nucleotide sequence: TGTGCCAGCACCCGGACAGGGGGGAGTGTAAGTTCACCCCTCCACTTT. It yields the protein CASTRTGGSVSSPLHF.

CDR3 bases: TGTGCCACCCAGCCCCAGCGGGAGTACACCGGGGAGCTGTTTTTT. It specifies CATQPQREYTGELFF. The chain uses TRBV6-1 and TRBJ2-2; 8 bases fit TRBD2. Germline values: CDR1 MNHNS, CDR2 SASEGT. The CDR3 extends over 15 amino acids. V shed 10 bases, J shed 3 bases, and the junction held 10 bases outside the gene matches.

This clonotype was picked up many times. CDR3 DNA: TGTGCCAGCAGTTTTCACAGGGCGGACTATGGCTACACCTTC. Its protein product is CASSFHRADYGYTF. The V and J genes are TRBV27 and TRBJ1-2, with a tentative D call TRBD1 (6 bases). V shed 3 bases and J shed 3 bases, with 11 bases lying between them. Germline V CDR1 and CDR2: MNHEY, SMNVEV (reference sequence). The CDR3 loop spans 14 amino acids.

This clonotype was seen at least ten times. This chain joins TRBV20-1 and TRBJ1-1; D gene unclear. Germline V gene lookup returns CDR1 DFQATT and CDR2 SNEGSKA (reference sequence). The length of the CDR3 is 11 residues. V was cut by 5 bases and J by 2 bases, with 6 bases left in between. CDR3 nucleotides: TGCAGTGCTCCGGATAACACTGAAGCTTTCTTT. Protein sequence: CSAPDNTEAFF.

This clonotype was counted a few times. The CDR3 region has the DNA TGTGCCAGCAGCATCCGAGACAGGGGGAAATGGCCCCAGCATTTT. Amino acids: CASSIRDRGKWPQHF. The chain is built from TRBV5-5 and TRBJ1-5, with 9 bases matching TRBD1. This CDR3 region has 15 residues. After removal of 4 bases from V and 9 bases from J, the junction contained 11 bases not matched to a gene. Germline values: CDR1 SGHKS, CDR2 YYEKEE (reference sequence).

This chain connects TRBV20-1 to TRBJ2-1; 7 nucleotides align to TRBD2. Germline CDR1 DFQATT, CDR2 SNEGSKA (reference sequence). Trimming removed 6 bases from V and 0 bases from J; junction bases left unmatched: 8. The length of the CDR3 is 15 residues. The CDR3 spells CSAPEAGFSYNEQFF. In DNA, the CDR3 is TGCAGTGCCCCCGAAGCGGGGTTCTCCTACAATGAGCAGTTCTTC.

Only a few counts were recorded for this clonotype. V and J are TRBV11-2 and TRBJ2-1, with D possibly being TRBD2 (6 bases). Looked up from germline, CDR1 is SGHAT and CDR2 is FQNNGV. This CDR3 has 14 amino acids. Deletions cut 5 bases from V and 6 bases from J, with 14 bases between. CDR3 nucleotide sequence: TGTGCCAGCAGCCTCTCGAGGAGGGGCAATGAGCAGTTCTTC. Its translation is CASSLSRRGNEQFF.

This clonotype was observed at least ten times. This chain connects TRBV20-1 to TRBJ2-5; perhaps TRBD2 as D (6 bases). This CDR3 spans 11 amino acids. The germline V and J ends were trimmed by 4 bases and 5 bases, with 8 bases remaining between them. Germline V gene data show CDR1 as DFQATT and CDR2 as SNEGSKA (reference sequence). The CDR3 nucleotides read TGCAGTGCTACGGGAGCGGAGACCCAGTACTTC. Translating it yields CSATGAETQYF.

This clonotype showed up just a few times. The chain combines TRBV12-3 or TRBV12-4 with TRBJ2-1, with D possibly matching TRBD2 (6 bases). V was shortened by 4 bases and J by 10 bases, with 14 bases between the two germline ends. CDR3 length: 13 residues. CDR3 sequence: CASSSLSGVEQFF. The CDR3 DNA follows: TGTGCCAGCAGTTCCCTTAGCGGAGTAGAGCAGTTCTTC.

This clonotype was seen a few times. This chain uses TRBV4-3 with TRBJ2-7; D gene unclear. Between the trimmed V and J ends, which lost 0 bases and 4 bases, there was a span of 13 bases. Germline CDR1 reads LGHNA; CDR2 reads YSLEER. There are 15 residues in the CDR3. CDR3 sequence (DNA): TGCGCCAGCAGCCAAGAGATCCAACCCCCTTACGAGCAGTACTTC. The encoded protein is CASSQEIQPPYEQYF.